Listed below are T cell receptor beta chains from one sample, sequenced in a study of shared clonotypes between healthy human individuals. Data came from immunoSEQ multiplex PCR; TCRdb stores just in-frame clones and leaves some out. Of 2 million to 2.5 million clones listed, approximately 94% are singletons. The sequenced sample was naive CD8+ T cells from PBMCs. The receptors were gathered from a man younger than 30 in good health. Some clones in this sample may be carry-over from other donors' samples. Both conserved end residues are part of each CDR3. Each record gives: D gene, V gene, J gene, CDR3 DNA, CDR3 protein. The D gene is left open where the match is weak.

D: TRBD2; V: TRBV9; J: TRBJ2-1; DNA: TGTGCCAGCAGCCATCGTTCCAAAGACCCACTAGCGTACTCCTACAATGAGCAGTTCTTC; CDR3: CASSHRSKDPLAYSYNEQFF
D: -; V: TRBV27; J: TRBJ2-6; DNA: TGTGCCAGCACCCGCTCTGGGGCCAACGTCCTGACTTTC; CDR3: CASTRSGANVLTF
D: -; V: TRBV20-1; J: TRBJ2-7; DNA: TGCAGCGGGATACGCTCCTACGAGCAGTACTTC; CDR3: CSGIRSYEQYF
D: -; V: TRBV27; J: TRBJ2-7; DNA: TGTGCCAGCAGCCCGGACGTAGCCTACGAGCAGTACTTC; CDR3: CASSPDVAYEQYF
D: TRBD1; V: TRBV6-5; J: TRBJ2-5; DNA: TGTGCCAGCAGTTGGACAGGGCAAGAGACCCAGTACTTC; CDR3: CASSWTGQETQYF
D: -; V: TRBV29-1; J: TRBJ2-7; DNA: TGCAGCGCAATTCCGGAACTATCCTACGAGCAGTACTTC; CDR3: CSAIPELSYEQYF
D: TRBD2; V: TRBV11-2; J: TRBJ2-7; DNA: TGTGCCAGCAGCAGGACTAGCGTTTACGAGCAGTACTTC; CDR3: CASSRTSVYEQYF
D: -; V: TRBV6-5; J: TRBJ1-2; DNA: TGTGCCAGCAGTTCTAACGGTCCCTATGGCTACACCTTC; CDR3: CASSSNGPYGYTF
D: TRBD1; V: TRBV7-9; J: TRBJ1-5; DNA: TGTGCCAGCAGCTTAGAGGGGGCCGGCAATCAGCCCCAGCATTTT; CDR3: CASSLEGAGNQPQHF
D: TRBD1; V: TRBV7-2; J: TRBJ2-3; DNA: TGTGCCAGCAGCTTAGCCCGGACAGGTCTTACAGATACGCAGTATTTT; CDR3: CASSLARTGLTDTQYF
D: -; V: TRBV5-5; J: TRBJ2-1; DNA: TGTGCCAGCAGCTTGGATGGCCCCAATGAGCAGTTCTTC; CDR3: CASSLDGPNEQFF
D: TRBD2; V: TRBV19; J: TRBJ2-7; DNA: TGTGCCAGTAGTAAAACTAGCGGGAGATACGAGCAGTACTTC; CDR3: CASSKTSGRYEQYF